Listed below are T cell receptor beta chains from one sample, sequenced in a study of CD8 T cells in Susac syndrome. TCRdb recomputed calls from the immunoSEQ multiplex PCR reads with MiXCR, one row per CDR3 protein. The sample holds 250,000 to 350,000 distinct CDR3 sequences, more than 75% seen once. Sequencing input: CD8+ T cells from PBMCs. The receptors here all came from a human donor with multiple sclerosis. The CDR3 runs from the conserved cysteine through the conserved F or W. The D gene is left open where the match is weak. Rows may omit the clone size; those that give it use once, few, many or a size class.

d_call: NA; v_call: TRBV14; j_call: TRBJ1-5; clone_size: once; cdr3_nt: TGTGCCAGCAGCCAAGGCAGTACGGGGAATCAGCCCCAGCATTTT; cdr3_aa: CASSQGSTGNQPQHF
d_call: TRBD2; v_call: TRBV27; j_call: TRBJ2-1; clone_size: NA; cdr3_nt: TGTGCCAGCAACGCTCTAGCGGGAGCGGTAAATGAGCAGTTCTTC; cdr3_aa: CASNALAGAVNEQFF
d_call: NA; v_call: TRBV24-1; j_call: TRBJ2-7; clone_size: NA; cdr3_nt: TGTGCCACCAGTGAACGGCGGGGGACAATCGAGCAGTACTTC; cdr3_aa: CATSERRGTIEQYF
d_call: NA; v_call: TRBV19; j_call: TRBJ2-3; clone_size: NA; cdr3_nt: TGTGCCAGTAGTATAGATTACGAAGATACGCAGTATTTT; cdr3_aa: CASSIDYEDTQYF
d_call: TRBD2; v_call: TRBV27; j_call: TRBJ2-1; clone_size: NA; cdr3_nt: TGTGCCAGCAGTCTCCTAGCGGAGAGCTCCTACAATGAGCAGTTCTTC; cdr3_aa: CASSLLAESSYNEQFF
d_call: TRBD1; v_call: TRBV6-1; j_call: TRBJ2-1; clone_size: few; cdr3_nt: TGTGCCAGCAGAGGGGACAGGCAAAACAATGAGCAGTTCTTC; cdr3_aa: CASRGDRQNNEQFF
d_call: NA; v_call: TRBV6-1; j_call: TRBJ2-5; clone_size: NA; cdr3_nt: TGTGCCAGCAGTCCGGCCCTACTAAGAGGGCAAGAGACCCAGTACTTC; cdr3_aa: CASSPALLRGQETQYF
d_call: NA; v_call: TRBV12-3/TRBV12-4; j_call: TRBJ2-2; clone_size: NA; cdr3_nt: TGTGCTGCAGATCATGGGGATACCGGGGAGCTGTTTTTT; cdr3_aa: CAADHGDTGELFF
d_call: NA; v_call: TRBV4-2; j_call: TRBJ2-1; clone_size: NA; cdr3_nt: TGTGCCAGCAGCCCCGGACTTCTGAGTGAGCAGTTCTTC; cdr3_aa: CASSPGLLSEQFF
d_call: TRBD2; v_call: TRBV5-1; j_call: TRBJ2-1; clone_size: once; cdr3_nt: TGCGCCAGCAGCTTGGGGACTAGCAATTCGGATGAGCAGTTCTTC; cdr3_aa: CASSLGTSNSDEQFF
d_call: NA; v_call: TRBV7-9; j_call: TRBJ2-7; clone_size: NA; cdr3_nt: TGTGCCAGCAGCTTAACCCCGGGCAGGGTAACTCCCTACGAGCAGTACTTC; cdr3_aa: CASSLTPGRVTPYEQYF
d_call: TRBD1; v_call: TRBV13; j_call: TRBJ1-2; clone_size: NA; cdr3_nt: TGTGCCAGCAGCTCCCACCTCAGACAGGGCCGCTATGGCTACACCTTC; cdr3_aa: CASSSHLRQGRYGYTF
d_call: TRBD2; v_call: TRBV3-1; j_call: TRBJ2-1; clone_size: NA; cdr3_nt: TGTGCCAGCAGCCAAGAGGGGCTAGCGGGAGGGGGAGAGCAGTTCTTC; cdr3_aa: CASSQEGLAGGGEQFF
d_call: NA; v_call: TRBV5-6; j_call: TRBJ2-7; clone_size: NA; cdr3_nt: TGTGCCAGCAGCTTTGATGGACCCGAGCAGTACTTC; cdr3_aa: CASSFDGPEQYF
d_call: TRBD2; v_call: TRBV28; j_call: TRBJ2-7; clone_size: few; cdr3_nt: TGTGCCAGCAGTTACCGCGGGGGAACCTACGAGCAGTACTTC; cdr3_aa: CASSYRGGTYEQYF
d_call: TRBD2; v_call: TRBV7-6; j_call: TRBJ2-7; clone_size: NA; cdr3_nt: TGTGCCAGCGGAGATAGCGGGGCTTCCTACGAGCAGTACTTC; cdr3_aa: CASGDSGASYEQYF
d_call: NA; v_call: TRBV28; j_call: TRBJ1-2; clone_size: NA; cdr3_nt: TGTGCCAGCAGTTTATCTTCACAGGTTATCGGGTACTATGGCTACACCTTC; cdr3_aa: CASSLSSQVIGYYGYTF
d_call: NA; v_call: TRBV27; j_call: TRBJ2-2; clone_size: NA; cdr3_nt: TGTGCCAGCAGCTTGGGACGCCAGAACACCGGGGAGCTGTTTTTT; cdr3_aa: CASSLGRQNTGELFF
d_call: TRBD2; v_call: TRBV27; j_call: TRBJ2-5; clone_size: NA; cdr3_nt: TGTGCCAGCAGTCCGGGACTAGGGATAGGGACCCAGTACTTC; cdr3_aa: CASSPGLGIGTQYF
d_call: NA; v_call: TRBV7-9; j_call: TRBJ1-5; clone_size: NA; cdr3_nt: TGTGCCAGCAGCTTAGCGCCCAATCAGCCCCAGCATTTT; cdr3_aa: CASSLAPNQPQHF
d_call: NA; v_call: TRBV28; j_call: TRBJ2-1; clone_size: NA; cdr3_nt: TGTGCCAGCAGTTCGACTCAGCATTGGGGATCATCCTACAATGAGCAGTTCTTC; cdr3_aa: CASSSTQHWGSSYNEQFF
d_call: NA; v_call: TRBV25-1; j_call: TRBJ2-5; clone_size: once; cdr3_nt: TGTGCCAGCAGTGAATATAAAGAGACCCAGTACTTC; cdr3_aa: CASSEYKETQYF
d_call: TRBD2; v_call: TRBV7-7; j_call: TRBJ2-1; clone_size: NA; cdr3_nt: TGTGCTAGCAGCTTAGGGACTAGCGGCGACAATGAGCAGTTCTTC; cdr3_aa: CASSLGTSGDNEQFF
d_call: NA; v_call: TRBV12-3/TRBV12-4; j_call: TRBJ2-7; clone_size: NA; cdr3_nt: TGTGCCAGCAGTTTCCAGGACACCTTATACGAGCAGTACTTC; cdr3_aa: CASSFQDTLYEQYF
d_call: TRBD2; v_call: TRBV11-2; j_call: TRBJ2-7; clone_size: NA; cdr3_nt: TGTGCCAGCAGCTTATCAGCGGGAGATACCTACGAGCAGTACTTC; cdr3_aa: CASSLSAGDTYEQYF
d_call: TRBD2; v_call: TRBV7-9; j_call: TRBJ2-1; clone_size: once; cdr3_nt: TGTGCCAGCTTGAGACTAGCGGGCTCCTACAATGAGCAGTTCTTC; cdr3_aa: CASLRLAGSYNEQFF
d_call: TRBD2; v_call: TRBV9; j_call: TRBJ2-1; clone_size: NA; cdr3_nt: TGTGCCAGCAGCGTAGAGGGCGGGAGTCTTGCAAATGAGCAGTTCTTC; cdr3_aa: CASSVEGGSLANEQFF
d_call: TRBD2; v_call: TRBV19; j_call: TRBJ2-1; clone_size: NA; cdr3_nt: TGTGCCAGTACCTCGACTAGCGGGAGGCCAGCCTACAATGAGCAGTTCTTC; cdr3_aa: CASTSTSGRPAYNEQFF
d_call: NA; v_call: TRBV5-1; j_call: TRBJ2-3; clone_size: once; cdr3_nt: TGCGCCAGCAGCGAAGATGCCGGTAGCACAGATACGCAGTATTTT; cdr3_aa: CASSEDAGSTDTQYF
d_call: NA; v_call: TRBV27; j_call: TRBJ1-5; clone_size: NA; cdr3_nt: TGTGCCAGCAGTCTCATCGGGAGCCGTCAGCCCCAGCATTTT; cdr3_aa: CASSLIGSRQPQHF
d_call: NA; v_call: TRBV27; j_call: TRBJ2-3; clone_size: NA; cdr3_nt: TGTGCCAGCAGTTCCTCGCGGGCTGGCACAGATACGCAGTATTTT; cdr3_aa: CASSSSRAGTDTQYF
d_call: NA; v_call: TRBV6-1; j_call: TRBJ2-7; clone_size: NA; cdr3_nt: TGTGCCAGCAGTGAACTAGGACACTACGAGCAGTACTTC; cdr3_aa: CASSELGHYEQYF
d_call: NA; v_call: TRBV27; j_call: TRBJ2-7; clone_size: NA; cdr3_nt: TGTGCCAGCAGTCCATCAATAGGCCCACAGACTTACGAGCAGTACTTC; cdr3_aa: CASSPSIGPQTYEQYF
d_call: TRBD1; v_call: TRBV28; j_call: TRBJ1-1; clone_size: NA; cdr3_nt: TGTGCCAGCAGTTTTGACCGGGACAGGGGCGACACTGAAGCTTTCTTT; cdr3_aa: CASSFDRDRGDTEAFF
d_call: NA; v_call: TRBV5-6; j_call: TRBJ2-1; clone_size: NA; cdr3_nt: TGTGCCAGCAGCTATATTCCGGGACCCGCCCATGAGCAGTTCTTC; cdr3_aa: CASSYIPGPAHEQFF
d_call: TRBD1; v_call: TRBV7-9; j_call: TRBJ1-4; clone_size: NA; cdr3_nt: TGTGCCAGCAGCACCACAGGGGCAACTAATGAAAAACTGTTTTTT; cdr3_aa: CASSTTGATNEKLFF
d_call: TRBD1; v_call: TRBV28; j_call: TRBJ2-5; clone_size: NA; cdr3_nt: TGTGCCATTACGGACAGGGCGAACCAAGAGACCCAGTACTTC; cdr3_aa: CAITDRANQETQYF
d_call: NA; v_call: TRBV25-1; j_call: TRBJ2-5; clone_size: NA; cdr3_nt: TGTGCCAGCAGTCCAAGTGCCTCCGCCTTTACAGCCCACCAAGAGACCCAGTACTTC; cdr3_aa: CASSPSASAFTAHQETQYF
d_call: NA; v_call: TRBV7-3; j_call: TRBJ2-3; clone_size: few; cdr3_nt: TGTGCCAGCAGCGTCGGGAGTTCGACAGATACGCAGTATTTT; cdr3_aa: CASSVGSSTDTQYF
d_call: TRBD2; v_call: TRBV9; j_call: TRBJ2-7; clone_size: NA; cdr3_nt: TGTGCCAGCAGCGTAGAGGGACTAGCATTCCCCTACGAGCAGTACTTC; cdr3_aa: CASSVEGLAFPYEQYF
d_call: NA; v_call: TRBV5-4; j_call: TRBJ1-1; clone_size: NA; cdr3_nt: TGTGCCAGCCGGGCCGCGAACACTGAAGCTTTCTTT; cdr3_aa: CASRAANTEAFF
d_call: TRBD1; v_call: TRBV3-1; j_call: TRBJ2-1; clone_size: once; cdr3_nt: TGTGCCAGCAGCCCTTCCCGGGACAGCCCTATTTTCGTTTACAATGAGCAGTTCTTC; cdr3_aa: CASSPSRDSPIFVYNEQFF
d_call: TRBD1; v_call: TRBV4-1; j_call: TRBJ2-7; clone_size: NA; cdr3_nt: TGCGCCAGCAGCCAGTGGACAGGGTCCTACGAGCAGTACTTC; cdr3_aa: CASSQWTGSYEQYF
d_call: TRBD2; v_call: TRBV27; j_call: TRBJ2-1; clone_size: NA; cdr3_nt: TGTGCCAGCAGTTTAGCGGGAGTTGAGAATGAGCAGTTCTTC; cdr3_aa: CASSLAGVENEQFF
d_call: NA; v_call: TRBV12-2; j_call: TRBJ2-7; clone_size: NA; cdr3_nt: TGTGCAAGTCGCTTAACCGCGGGAGATTACGAGCAGTACTTC; cdr3_aa: CASRLTAGDYEQYF
d_call: NA; v_call: TRBV6-2/TRBV6-3; j_call: TRBJ1-1; clone_size: NA; cdr3_nt: TGTGCCAGCAGTCGGACAAATGAAGCTTTCTTT; cdr3_aa: CASSRTNEAFF
d_call: NA; v_call: TRBV9; j_call: TRBJ2-6; clone_size: NA; cdr3_nt: TGTGCCAGCACCGTAGAGATGTTTGCAGGAAGGATCTCTGGGGCCAACGTCCTGACTTTC; cdr3_aa: CASTVEMFAGRISGANVLTF
d_call: NA; v_call: TRBV7-9; j_call: TRBJ1-1; clone_size: NA; cdr3_nt: TGTGCCAGCAGCCATTGGGCAGGGGCGGTTACTGAAGCTTTCTTT; cdr3_aa: CASSHWAGAVTEAFF
d_call: TRBD1; v_call: TRBV6-1; j_call: TRBJ2-1; clone_size: NA; cdr3_nt: TGTGCCAGCAGTGAGGACAGGGAGCTTAGCTCCTACAATGAGCAGTTCTTC; cdr3_aa: CASSEDRELSSYNEQFF
d_call: TRBD2; v_call: TRBV19; j_call: TRBJ2-1; clone_size: NA; cdr3_nt: TGTGCCAGTACCCCCTTAGCGGGAGGCATGACTGAGCAGTTCTTC; cdr3_aa: CASTPLAGGMTEQFF
d_call: NA; v_call: TRBV15; j_call: TRBJ1-2; clone_size: once; cdr3_nt: TGTGCCACCAGCCGCGCAGGGGACGGCTACACCTTC; cdr3_aa: CATSRAGDGYTF
d_call: NA; v_call: TRBV27; j_call: TRBJ2-1; clone_size: NA; cdr3_nt: TGTGCCAGCAGTTTTGAAAGACACAATGAGCAGTTCTTC; cdr3_aa: CASSFERHNEQFF
d_call: NA; v_call: TRBV6-4; j_call: TRBJ2-1; clone_size: NA; cdr3_nt: TGTGCCAGCAGTGAACTAGCAAGGGATGAGCAGTTCTTC; cdr3_aa: CASSELARDEQFF